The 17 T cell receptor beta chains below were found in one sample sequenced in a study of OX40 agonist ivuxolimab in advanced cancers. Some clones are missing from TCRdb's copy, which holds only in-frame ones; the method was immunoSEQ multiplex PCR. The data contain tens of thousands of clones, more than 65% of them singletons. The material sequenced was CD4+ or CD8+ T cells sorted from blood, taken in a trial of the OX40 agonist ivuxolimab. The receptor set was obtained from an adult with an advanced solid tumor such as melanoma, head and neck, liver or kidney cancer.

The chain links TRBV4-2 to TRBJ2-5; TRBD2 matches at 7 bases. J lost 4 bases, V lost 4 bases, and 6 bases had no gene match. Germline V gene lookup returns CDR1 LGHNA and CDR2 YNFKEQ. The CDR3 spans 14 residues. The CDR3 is CASSLGGGGETQYF. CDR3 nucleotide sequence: TGTGCCAGCAGCCTTGGAGGCGGGGGAGAGACCCAGTACTTC.

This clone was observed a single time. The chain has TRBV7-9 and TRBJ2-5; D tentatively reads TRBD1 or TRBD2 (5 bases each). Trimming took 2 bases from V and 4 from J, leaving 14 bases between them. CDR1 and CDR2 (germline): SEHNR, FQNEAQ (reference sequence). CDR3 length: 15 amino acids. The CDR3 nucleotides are TGTGCCAGCAGCTTATCCGGGGCCCCGGGAGAGACCCAGTACTTC. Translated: CASSLSGAPGETQYF.

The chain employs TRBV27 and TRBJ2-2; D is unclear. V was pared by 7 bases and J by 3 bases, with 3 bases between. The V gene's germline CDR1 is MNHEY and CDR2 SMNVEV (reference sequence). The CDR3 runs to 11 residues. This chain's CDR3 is CASTDTGELFF. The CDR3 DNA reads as TGTGCCAGCACTGACACCGGGGAGCTGTTTTTT.

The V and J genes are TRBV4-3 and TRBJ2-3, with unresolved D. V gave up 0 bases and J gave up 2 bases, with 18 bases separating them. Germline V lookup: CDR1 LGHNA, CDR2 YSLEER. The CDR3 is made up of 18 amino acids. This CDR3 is CASSQDLSAIVPTDTQYF. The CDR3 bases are TGCGCCAGCAGCCAAGATTTATCGGCTATAGTTCCCACAGATACGCAGTATTTT.

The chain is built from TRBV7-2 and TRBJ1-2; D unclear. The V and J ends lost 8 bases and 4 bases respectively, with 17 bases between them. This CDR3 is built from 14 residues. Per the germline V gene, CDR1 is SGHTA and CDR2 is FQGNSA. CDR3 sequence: CASRRILTSYGYTF. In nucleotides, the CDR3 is TGTGCCAGCCGCCGAATACTCACAAGCTATGGCTACACCTTC. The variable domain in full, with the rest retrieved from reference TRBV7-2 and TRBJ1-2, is GAGVSQSPSNKVTEKGKDVELRCDPISGHTALYWYRQSLGQGLEFLIYFQGNSAPDKSGLPSDRFSAERTGGSVSTLTIQRTQQEDSAVYLCASRRILTSYGYTFGSGTRLTVV.

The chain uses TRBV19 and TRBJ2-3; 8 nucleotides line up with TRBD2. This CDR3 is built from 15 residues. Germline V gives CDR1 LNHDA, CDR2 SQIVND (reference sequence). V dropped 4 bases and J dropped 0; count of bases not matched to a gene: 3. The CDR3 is CASSTLAASTDTQYF. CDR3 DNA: TGTGCCAGTAGTACACTAGCGGCCAGCACAGATACGCAGTATTTT.

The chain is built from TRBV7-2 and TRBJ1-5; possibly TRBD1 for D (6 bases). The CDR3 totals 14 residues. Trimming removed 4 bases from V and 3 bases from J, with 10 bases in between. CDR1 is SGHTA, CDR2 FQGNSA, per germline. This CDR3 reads CASSSTGPNQPQHF. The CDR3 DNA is TGTGCCAGCAGCTCGACAGGCCCCAATCAGCCCCAGCATTTT. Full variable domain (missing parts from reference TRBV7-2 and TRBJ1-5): GAGVSQSPSNKVTEKGKDVELRCDPISGHTALYWYRQSLGQGLEFLIYFQGNSAPDKSGLPSDRFSAERTGGSVSTLTIQRTQQEDSAVYLCASSSTGPNQPQHFGDGTRLSIL.

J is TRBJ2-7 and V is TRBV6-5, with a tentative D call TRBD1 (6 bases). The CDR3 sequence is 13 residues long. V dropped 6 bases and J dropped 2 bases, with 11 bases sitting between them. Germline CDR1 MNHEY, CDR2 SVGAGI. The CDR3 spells CASSAGTPYEQYF. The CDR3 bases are TGTGCCAGCAGCGCCGGGACACCCTACGAGCAGTACTTC.

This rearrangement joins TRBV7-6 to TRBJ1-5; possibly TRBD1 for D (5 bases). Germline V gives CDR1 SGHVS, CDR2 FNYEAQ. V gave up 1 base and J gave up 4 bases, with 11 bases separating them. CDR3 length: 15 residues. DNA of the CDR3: TGTGCCAGCAGCTTAGAGTCAGGGTTAAATCAGCCCCAGCATTTT. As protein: CASSLESGLNQPQHF. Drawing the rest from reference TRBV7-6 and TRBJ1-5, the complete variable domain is GAGVSQSPRYKVTKRGQDVALRCDPISGHVSLYWYRQALGQGPEFLTYFNYEAQQDKSGLPNDRFSAERPEGSISTLTIQRTEQRDSAMYRCASSLESGLNQPQHFGDGTRLSIL.

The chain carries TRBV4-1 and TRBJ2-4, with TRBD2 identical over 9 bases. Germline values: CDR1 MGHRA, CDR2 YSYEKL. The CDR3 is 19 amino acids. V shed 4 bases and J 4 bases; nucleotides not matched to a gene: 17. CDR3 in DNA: TGCGCCAGCAGCCCACTCTTCGCTAGCGGGGAATACAAAAAAAACATTCAGTACTTC. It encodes CASSPLFASGEYKKNIQYF.

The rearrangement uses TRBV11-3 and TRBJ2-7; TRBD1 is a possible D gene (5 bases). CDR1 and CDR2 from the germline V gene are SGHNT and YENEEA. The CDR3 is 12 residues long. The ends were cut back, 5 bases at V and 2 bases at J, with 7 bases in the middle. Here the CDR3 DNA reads TGTGCCAGCAGCAAACAGGCCTACGAGCAGTACTTC. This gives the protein CASSKQAYEQYF.

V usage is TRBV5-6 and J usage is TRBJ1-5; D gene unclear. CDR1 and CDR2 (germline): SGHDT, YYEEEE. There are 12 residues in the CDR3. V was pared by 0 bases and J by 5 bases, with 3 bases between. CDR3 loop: CASSLEDQPQHF. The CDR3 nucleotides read TGTGCCAGCAGCTTGGAGGATCAGCCCCAGCATTTT.

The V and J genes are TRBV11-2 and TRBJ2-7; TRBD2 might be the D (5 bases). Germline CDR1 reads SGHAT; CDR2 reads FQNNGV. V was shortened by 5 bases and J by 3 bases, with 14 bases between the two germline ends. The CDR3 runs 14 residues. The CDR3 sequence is CASSALTGIYEQYF. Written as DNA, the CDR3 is TGTGCCAGCAGCGCACTAACGGGGATCTACGAGCAGTACTTC.

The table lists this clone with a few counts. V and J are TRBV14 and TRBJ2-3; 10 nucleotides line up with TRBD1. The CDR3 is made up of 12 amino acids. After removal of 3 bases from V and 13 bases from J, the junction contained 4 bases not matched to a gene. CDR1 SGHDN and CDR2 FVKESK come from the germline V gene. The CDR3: CASSQTGTGEYF. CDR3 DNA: TGTGCCAGCAGCCAGACCGGGACAGGGGAGTATTTT.

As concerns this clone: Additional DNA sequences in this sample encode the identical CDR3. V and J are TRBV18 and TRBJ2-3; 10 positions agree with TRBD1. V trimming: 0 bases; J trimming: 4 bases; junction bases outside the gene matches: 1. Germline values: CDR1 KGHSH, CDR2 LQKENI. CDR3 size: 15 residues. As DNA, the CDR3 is TGTGCCAGCTCACCACCGGGACAGGGGTCAGATACGCAGTATTTT. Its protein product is CASSPPGQGSDTQYF.

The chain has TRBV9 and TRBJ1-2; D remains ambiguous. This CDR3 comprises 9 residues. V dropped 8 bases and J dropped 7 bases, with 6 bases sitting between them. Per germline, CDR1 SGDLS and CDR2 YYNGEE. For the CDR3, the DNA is TGTGCCAGAGCATTTGGCTACACCTTC. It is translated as CARAFGYTF.

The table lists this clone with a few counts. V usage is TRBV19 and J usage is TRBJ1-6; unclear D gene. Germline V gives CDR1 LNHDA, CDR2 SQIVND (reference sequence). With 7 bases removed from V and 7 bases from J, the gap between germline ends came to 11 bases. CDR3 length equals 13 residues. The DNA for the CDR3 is TGTGCCAGTAAGGATCGGTCAAATTCACCCCTCCACTTT. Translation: CASKDRSNSPLHF.